The clone carrying this T cell receptor beta chain was detected many times. These data originate in a study of regulatory T cells in long-lasting Graves disease. Construction of the TCR beta libraries employed iRepertoire HTBI primers in conjunction with Arm-PCR of CDR3 regions. Via MiXCR, TCRdb re-called the multiplex PCR reads, giving one row per CDR3 protein. The data contain more than 450,000 distinct CDR3 sequences, around 12% of them seen just once; the ten biggest clones take up roughly 8.9%. Described time point: newly diagnosed GD, antithyroid drugs for less than 3 months. Extracted PBMC RNA gave rise to the TCR library. American Thyroid Association guidelines defined Graves' disease diagnosis. The CDR3 consists of 15 residues. Looked up from germline, CDR1 is LNHNV and CDR2 is YYDKDF (reference sequence). V lost 3 bases to trimming and J lost 4 bases, with 13 bases between them. These records were also assigned to another study, of T cells in Graves' hyperthyroidism and ophthalmopathy. That study reports: Every diagnosis used clinical symptoms, serum thyroxine and TRAb, thyroid ultrasound and orbital computed tomography. In the blood, most expanded thyroid clonotypes above 0.001 appeared as well. In validation, the model predicted ophthalmopathy. These predictions came a median approximately 5.9 months before onset.

This TCR was sampled from a woman younger than 45 with Graves disease. V gene TRBV15 combines with J gene TRBJ2-1; no reliable D call. The sequenced sample was peripheral blood mononuclear cells (PBMCs), obtained at new diagnosis, from a patient treated with antithyroid drugs. The CDR3 spells CATSSLVQTYNEQFF. CDR3 DNA: TGTGCCACCAGCAGTCTGGTCCAGACTTACAATGAGCAGTTCTTC.